A selection of T cell receptor beta chains follows, all from one sample in a study of CD4 T cells in relation to SARS-CoV-2 and coronaviruses. Their recognized antigens are unknown. Sequencing used immunoSEQ multiplex PCR; TCRdb keeps in-frame clones, though not all of them. Counted here are 15,000 to 17,000 clones, about four fifths occurring once; the ten biggest clones make up approximately 30%. Sequencing used CD4+ T cells from PBMCs, cultured in vitro. The receptors come from a human donor in good health. Each CDR3 is given with its conserved first and last residue. A D gene is named only where the DNA matches it firmly. Not every row has a clone size; where given, it reads once, few, many or a size class.

clone_size j_call v_call d_call cdr3_aa cdr3_nt
- TRBJ1-6 TRBV18 TRBD1 CASSRTTGSNSPLHF TGTGCCAGCTCACGAACGACAGGGTCAAATTCACCCCTCCACTTT
- TRBJ1-5 TRBV9 TRBD1 CASSADRVGQPQHF TGTGCCAGCAGCGCGGACAGGGTCGGGCAGCCCCAGCATTTT
few TRBJ1-4 TRBV19 TRBD1 CASSSGRTGSVGTNEKLFF TGTGCCAGTAGTAGCGGGCGGACAGGGAGTGTCGGAACTAATGAAAAACTGTTTTTT
- TRBJ2-1 TRBV3-1/TRBV3-2 - CASRLDNEQFF TGTGCCAGCAGACTGGACAATGAGCAGTTCTTC
few TRBJ1-6 TRBV24-1 - CATSDGQGSSPLHF TGTGCCACCAGTGACGGTCAGGGGTCTTCACCCCTCCACTTT
- TRBJ2-7 TRBV5-1 - CASSPVGAAYEQYF TGCGCCAGCAGCCCGGTCGGGGCCGCCTACGAGCAGTACTTC
- TRBJ2-1 TRBV3-1/TRBV3-2 - CASSHRTMASYNEQFF TGTGCCAGCAGCCACAGGACTATGGCCTCCTACAATGAGCAGTTCTTC
- TRBJ2-5 TRBV18 TRBD1 CASSPGQGAGETQYF TGTGCCAGCTCACCAGGACAGGGGGCGGGAGAGACCCAGTACTTC
few TRBJ1-3 TRBV21-1 - CASSNSTTGISGNTIYF TGTGCCAGCAGCAATTCCACAACAGGGATATCCGGAAACACCATATATTTT
- TRBJ2-1 TRBV11-3 TRBD1 CASSLGQGYNEQFF TGTGCCAGCAGCTTAGGACAGGGTTACAATGAGCAGTTCTTC
- TRBJ2-4 TRBV29-1 TRBD1 CSVLHDRDGNIQYF TGCAGCGTTCTTCACGACAGGGATGGAAACATTCAGTACTTC
few TRBJ2-3 TRBV7-9 - CASSLSPSTDTQYF TGTGCCAGCAGCTTATCCCCAAGCACAGATACGCAGTATTTT
- TRBJ2-4 TRBV5-4 - CASSLQGYGKNIQYF TGTGCCAGCAGCTTGCAGGGTTACGGCAAAAACATTCAGTACTTC
- TRBJ1-3 TRBV4-1 - CASSQVGNTIYF TGCGCCAGCAGCCAAGTAGGAAACACCATATATTTT
- TRBJ1-5 TRBV5-1 - CASSLGGASSQPQHF TGCGCCAGCAGCTTGGGGGGTGCATCGAGCCAGCCCCAGCATTTT
once TRBJ2-3 TRBV9 - CASSQPSPDTQYF TGTGCCAGCAGCCAGCCCTCCCCAGATACGCAGTATTTT
- TRBJ2-5 TRBV5-1 TRBD1 CASSRDREETQYF TGCGCCAGCAGCAGGGACAGGGAAGAGACCCAGTACTTC
- TRBJ2-2 TRBV24-1 - CATSDRHKRANTGELFF TGTGCCACCAGTGACCGCCACAAGCGGGCGAACACCGGGGAGCTGTTTTTT
once TRBJ1-1 TRBV3-1/TRBV3-2 - CASSRLLRGGGTEAFF TGTGCCAGCAGCCGACTCTTAAGGGGGGGAGGAACTGAAGCTTTCTTT
- TRBJ1-2 TRBV30 - CAWSVKTATNYGYTF TGTGCCTGGAGTGTTAAGACAGCGACTAACTATGGCTACACCTTC
once TRBJ2-3 TRBV28 - CASSPLDNRLFTDTQYF TGTGCCAGCAGCCCTCTCGACAACCGCCTATTCACAGATACGCAGTATTTT
- TRBJ2-7 TRBV6-1 - CASSEVQGYEQYF TGTGCCAGCAGTGAAGTGCAGGGCTACGAGCAGTACTTC
- TRBJ1-1 TRBV2 TRBD1 CASSTPGGTEAFF TGTGCCAGCAGTACTCCAGGGGGGACTGAAGCTTTCTTT
few TRBJ2-1 TRBV2 - CASSLALSYNEQFF TGTGCCAGCAGTCTAGCGCTTTCCTACAATGAGCAGTTCTTC
- TRBJ1-1 TRBV5-6 - CASSSEGRGNTEAFF TGTGCCAGCAGCTCGGAAGGCAGGGGAAACACTGAAGCTTTCTTT
- TRBJ1-2 TRBV2 - CASKGTTTNYGYTF TGTGCCAGCAAGGGGACAACAACTAACTATGGCTACACCTTC
- TRBJ2-3 TRBV7-9 - CATLVAPDTDTQYF TGTGCCACCCTGGTAGCGCCTGACACAGATACGCAGTATTTT
- TRBJ2-1 TRBV11-2 TRBD2 CASSSLGWGGKGNEQFF TGTGCCAGCAGCTCTCTGGGTTGGGGAGGGAAGGGTAATGAGCAGTTCTTC
- TRBJ2-5 TRBV7-7 TRBD1 CASSLVPGQGQETQYF TGTGCCAGCAGCTTAGTCCCCGGACAGGGCCAAGAGACCCAGTACTTC
- TRBJ2-7 TRBV4-1 TRBD2 CASSQDGLAGFDSYEQYF TGCGCCAGCAGCCAGGATGGACTAGCGGGCTTTGACTCCTACGAGCAGTACTTC
- TRBJ2-7 TRBV18 TRBD2 CASSRGFSSLAGGQEQYF TGTGCCAGCTCACGCGGGTTTAGCTCGCTAGCGGGAGGGCAAGAGCAGTACTTC
- TRBJ2-5 TRBV20-1 - CSASKRDWQETQYF TGCAGTGCTAGTAAACGGGACTGGCAAGAGACCCAGTACTTC
- TRBJ1-5 TRBV2 - CASSVSSGYGNQPQHF TGTGCCAGCAGTGTCTCGTCGGGGTATGGTAATCAGCCCCAGCATTTT
few TRBJ2-7 TRBV29-1 - CSADGVAGTYEQYF TGCAGCGCGGACGGGGTTGCAGGGACCTACGAGCAGTACTTC
once TRBJ2-5 TRBV30 - CAWSVGLEQETQYF TGTGCCTGGAGTGTAGGGCTAGAGCAAGAGACCCAGTACTTC
- TRBJ1-1 TRBV30 TRBD1 CAWSLRDRGLNTEAFF TGTGCCTGGAGTCTCCGGGACAGGGGACTCAACACTGAAGCTTTCTTT
- TRBJ2-7 TRBV7-8 TRBD1 CASSLVFSGTGGYEQYF TGTGCCAGCAGCTTAGTCTTCTCCGGGACAGGGGGTTACGAGCAGTACTTC
- TRBJ2-7 TRBV21-1 - CASKSPSWEPSTEQYF TGTGCCAGCAAATCCCCGAGCTGGGAGCCCTCTACGGAGCAGTACTTC
- TRBJ1-2 TRBV4-1 - CASSQGLSGSYGYTF TGCGCCAGCAGCCAGGGCCTTTCAGGGAGCTATGGCTACACCTTC
- TRBJ1-2 TRBV27 - CASSLRLVPISGYTF TGTGCCAGCAGTTTAAGGTTGGTCCCTATAAGTGGCTACACCTTC